The next 18 T cell receptor beta chains were all read from a single sample in a study of blood T cell repertoires in COVID-19. The table came from immunoSEQ multiplex PCR; TCRdb's copy has only in-frame clones and leaves some out. The sample holds under 75,000 clones, about nine tenths seen once. The sequenced sample was peripheral blood. The receptors stem from a man aged 25-45 years with acute or convalescent COVID-19.

This rearrangement joins TRBV4-2 to TRBJ2-7, with TRBD2 matching over 8 bases. This CDR3 region has 15 residues. Germline CDR1 reads LGHNA; CDR2 reads YNFKEQ. V was pared by 0 bases and J by 3 bases, with 4 bases of the junction left unmatched. DNA for the CDR3: TGTGCCAGCAGCCAAGATAGCGGGAACGGCTACGAGCAGTACTTC. It yields the protein CASSQDSGNGYEQYF.

The chain couples TRBV18 to TRBJ2-2; 10 bases align to TRBD2. The CDR3 extends over 17 amino acids. Germline-derived CDR1 and CDR2 are KGHSH and LQKENI. J was trimmed by 3 bases and V by 3 bases; bases with no gene match: 7. The CDR3 sequence: CASSPLLAGRDTGELFF. CDR3 sequence (DNA): TGTGCCAGCTCACCCCTACTAGCGGGACGAGACACCGGGGAGCTGTTTTTT.

This clone was counted only a few times. The rearrangement links TRBV3-1 (or the pseudogene TRBV3-2) to TRBJ2-7; 7 bases line up with TRBD2. The CDR3 extends over 15 amino acids. Germline V gene sequence: CDR1 LGHDT, CDR2 YNNKEL (reference sequence). The V gene end was trimmed by 1 base and the J gene end by 7 bases; junction bases not matched to a gene: 10. CDR3 sequence reads: CASSQVRAGVQEQYF. CDR3 coding DNA: TGTGCCAGCAGCCAAGTGAGGGCGGGAGTGCAGGAGCAGTACTTC.

The chain employs TRBV6-1 and TRBJ1-1, with TRBD1 matching over 10 bases. Trimming took 3 bases from V and 0 from J; bases not matched to a gene: 4. The CDR3 contains 16 residues. Germline-derived CDR1 and CDR2 are MNHNS and SASEGT. CDR3 nucleotide sequence: TGTGCCAGCAGTGACCGACAGGGGGCGATGAACACTGAAGCTTTCTTT. This sequence encodes CASSDRQGAMNTEAFF.

The chain uses TRBV7-2 and TRBJ2-5; TRBD2 matches 7 bases. Trimming removed 2 bases from V and 4 bases from J; junction bases left unmatched: 13. CDR1 SGHTA and CDR2 FQGNSA come from the germline V gene. The CDR3 consists of 17 residues. The CDR3 DNA sequence: TGTGCCAGCAGCTTAAGTTGGATTAGGGGAGGGAGAGAGACCCAGTACTTC. Protein product: CASSLSWIRGGRETQYF.

V is TRBV2 and J is TRBJ1-2; no clear D gene. Germline CDR1 reads SNHLY; CDR2 reads FYNNEI. Trimming cost V 5 bases and J 4 bases, with 14 bases left between them. The CDR3 covers 14 residues. The CDR3: CASSFGEGRYGYTF. CDR3 coding DNA: TGTGCCAGCAGTTTCGGGGAAGGGCGCTATGGCTACACCTTC.

The rearrangement links TRBV7-2 to TRBJ2-1; tentative D call: TRBD2 (5 bases). The CDR3 sequence is 16 residues long. Germline CDR1 reads SGHTA; CDR2 reads FQGNSA. V was shortened by 1 base and J by 4 bases, with 14 bases between the two germline ends. Here the CDR3 DNA reads TGTGCCAGCAGCTTAGTATCGGGGAGCCTGTACAATGAGCAGTTCTTC. Translating gives CASSLVSGSLYNEQFF.

V usage is TRBV7-8 and J usage is TRBJ2-2, with TRBD2 identical over 9 bases. The CDR3 runs 15 residues. V lost 5 bases to trimming and J lost 7 bases; unmatched junction nucleotides: 8. Per the germline V gene, CDR1 is SGHVS and CDR2 is FQNEAQ. This CDR3 is CASSLLAGAGGELFF. CDR3 nucleotide sequence: TGTGCCAGCAGCCTCTTAGCGGGAGCGGGCGGGGAGCTGTTTTTT.

The chain is built from TRBV2 and TRBJ1-1, with 9 positions matching TRBD1. CDR1 is SNHLY, CDR2 FYNNEI, per germline. The junction had 2 bases not matched to a gene; V was cut back by 4 bases and J by 2 bases. This CDR3 contains 14 residues. The CDR3 bases are TGTGCCAGCAGTGTACAGGGGGCCAACACTGAAGCTTTCTTT. Translating it yields CASSVQGANTEAFF.

This chain connects TRBV18 to TRBJ1-2; perhaps TRBD1 as D (5 bases). Germline CDR1 reads KGHSH; CDR2 reads LQKENI. The CDR3 has 13 amino acids. V was cut by 6 bases and J by 4 bases, with 12 bases left in between. In DNA form, the CDR3 reads TGTGCCAGCTCCCCTGACAGAGGCTATGGCTACACCTTC. Protein sequence: CASSPDRGYGYTF.

This clone came up once. V gene TRBV11-2 combines with J gene TRBJ1-6, with a possible D match to TRBD1 (5 bases). The CDR3 runs 17 residues. V was cut by 2 bases and J by 0 bases, with 11 bases left in between. Germline V gives CDR1 SGHAT, CDR2 FQNNGV. This chain's CDR3 is CASSLWGRSSYNSPLHF. The DNA of the CDR3 is TGTGCCAGCAGCTTATGGGGGAGGAGCTCCTATAATTCACCCCTCCACTTT.

This clone was seen just once. This chain joins TRBV5-1 and TRBJ2-1, with TRBD2 matching over 10 bases. The CDR3 has 16 amino acids. V lost 1 base and J lost 2; bases outside the gene matches: 3. The germline CDR1 and CDR2 sequences are SGHRS and YFSETQ. For the CDR3, the DNA is TGCGCCAGCAGCTTGAGCCTAGCGGGGGCCTACAATGAGCAGTTCTTC. The encoded protein is CASSLSLAGAYNEQFF.

The V gene is TRBV27, the J gene TRBJ2-1; the D gene is possibly TRBD1 (6 bases). Trimming left V 5 bases short and J 7 bases short, with 12 bases between. Per the germline V gene, CDR1 is MNHEY and CDR2 is SMNVEV (reference sequence). There are 13 residues in the CDR3. The CDR3 spells CASSTGQLNEQFF. CDR3 DNA: TGTGCCAGCAGTACCGGACAGCTGAATGAGCAGTTCTTC.

The chain employs TRBV3-1 (or the pseudogene TRBV3-2) and TRBJ2-1, with D unresolved. The V end was cut by 4 bases, the J end by 0 bases, with 19 bases between. CDR3 length: 18 amino acids. Germline V lookup: CDR1 LGHDT, CDR2 YNNKEL (reference sequence). CDR3 amino acids: CASSRGSSRKSSYNEQFF. As DNA, the CDR3 is TGTGCCAGCAGCCGTGGGTCTTCGAGGAAAAGCTCCTACAATGAGCAGTTCTTC.

The chain uses TRBV14 and TRBJ2-5, with D maybe TRBD1 (6 bases). The CDR3 is 16 residues long. Per the germline V gene, CDR1 is SGHDN and CDR2 is FVKESK. The V gene lost 1 base and the J gene lost 2 bases, with 14 bases spanning the gap. CDR3 protein: CASSQVGSRGQETQYF. The CDR3 region has the DNA TGTGCCAGCAGCCAAGTCGGATCTAGGGGGCAAGAGACCCAGTACTTC.

The chain joins TRBV7-6 to TRBJ2-7; 7 positions match TRBD1. V was clipped by 3 bases and J by 0 bases; unmatched bases: 14. Germline values: CDR1 SGHVS, CDR2 FNYEAQ. The CDR3 consists of 18 residues. The DNA for the CDR3 is TGTGCCAGCAGCTTGGGGAGCCAGGGACAGACGATCTCCTACGAGCAGTACTTC. Translated, it gives CASSLGSQGQTISYEQYF.

The chain has TRBV19 and TRBJ2-1, with 11 bases lining up with TRBD1. The J segment lost 4 bases and the V segment lost 5 bases, leaving 4 bases of the junction unmatched. In germline, CDR1 is LNHDA, CDR2 SQIVND (reference sequence). The CDR3 sequence is 15 residues long. CDR3 nucleotides: TGTGCCAGTAGTCCGGGACAGGGGGTGTACAATGAGCAGTTCTTC. Amino acids: CASSPGQGVYNEQFF.

This sequence joins TRBV5-8 and TRBJ2-3; D unclear. Trimming took 1 base from V and 6 from J, leaving 9 bases between them. The CDR3 is 13 amino acids. CDR1 SGHTS and CDR2 YDEGEE come from the germline V gene. CDR3 sequence reads: CASSLIGWDTQYF. For the CDR3, the DNA is TGTGCCAGCAGCTTGATTGGCTGGGATACGCAGTATTTT.